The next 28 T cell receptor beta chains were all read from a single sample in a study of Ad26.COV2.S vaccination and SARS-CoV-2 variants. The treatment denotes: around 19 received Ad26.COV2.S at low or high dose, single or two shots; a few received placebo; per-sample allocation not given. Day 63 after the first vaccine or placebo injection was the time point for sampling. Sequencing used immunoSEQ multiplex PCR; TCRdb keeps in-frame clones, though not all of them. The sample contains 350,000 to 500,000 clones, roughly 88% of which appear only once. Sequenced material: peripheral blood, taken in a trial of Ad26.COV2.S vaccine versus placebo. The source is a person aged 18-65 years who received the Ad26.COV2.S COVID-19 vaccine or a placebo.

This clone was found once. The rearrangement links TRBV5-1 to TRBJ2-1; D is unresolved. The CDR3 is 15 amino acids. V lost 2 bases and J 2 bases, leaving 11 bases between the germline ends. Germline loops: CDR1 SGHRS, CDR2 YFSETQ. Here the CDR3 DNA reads TGCGCCAGCAGCTTAGGACGGCCGGCCTACAATGAGCAGTTCTTC. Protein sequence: CASSLGRPAYNEQFF.

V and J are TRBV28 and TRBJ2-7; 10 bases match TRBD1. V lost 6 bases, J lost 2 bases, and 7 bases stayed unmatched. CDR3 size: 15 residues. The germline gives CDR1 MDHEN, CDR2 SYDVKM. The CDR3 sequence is CASREPGQGTYEQYF. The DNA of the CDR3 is TGTGCCAGCAGGGAACCGGGACAGGGGACCTACGAGCAGTACTTC.

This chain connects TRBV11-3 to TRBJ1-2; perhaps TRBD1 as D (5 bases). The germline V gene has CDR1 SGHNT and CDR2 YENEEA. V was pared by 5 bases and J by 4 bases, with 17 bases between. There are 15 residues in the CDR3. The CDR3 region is CASSASGEGGYGYTF. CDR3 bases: TGTGCCAGCAGCGCCTCGGGGGAGGGTGGCTATGGCTACACCTTC.

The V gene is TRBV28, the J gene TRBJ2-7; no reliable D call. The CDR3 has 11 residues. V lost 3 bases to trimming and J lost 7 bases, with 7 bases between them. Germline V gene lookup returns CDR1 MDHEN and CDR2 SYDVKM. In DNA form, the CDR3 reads TGTGCCAGCAGTTTTGGATGGGAGCAGTACTTC. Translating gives CASSFGWEQYF.

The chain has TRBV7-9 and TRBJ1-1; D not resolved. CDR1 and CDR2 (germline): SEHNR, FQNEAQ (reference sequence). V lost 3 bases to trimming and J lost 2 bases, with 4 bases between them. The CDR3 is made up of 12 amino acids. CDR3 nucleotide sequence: TGTGCCAGCAGCTTGGACAACACTGAAGCTTTCTTT. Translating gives CASSLDNTEAFF.

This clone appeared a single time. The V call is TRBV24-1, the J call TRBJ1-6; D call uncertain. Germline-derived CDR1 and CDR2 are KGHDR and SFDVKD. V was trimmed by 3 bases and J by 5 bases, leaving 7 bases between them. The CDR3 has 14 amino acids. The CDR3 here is CATSDSPNNSPLHF. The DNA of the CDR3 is TGTGCCACCAGTGATAGTCCAAATAATTCACCCCTCCACTTT.

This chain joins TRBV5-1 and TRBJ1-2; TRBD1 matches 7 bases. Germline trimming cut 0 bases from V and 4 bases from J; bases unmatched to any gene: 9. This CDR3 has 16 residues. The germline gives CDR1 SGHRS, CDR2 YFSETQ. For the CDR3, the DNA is TGCGCCAGCAGCTTGGCCCCGCAGGGGGGGATCTATGGCTACACCTTC. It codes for CASSLAPQGGIYGYTF.

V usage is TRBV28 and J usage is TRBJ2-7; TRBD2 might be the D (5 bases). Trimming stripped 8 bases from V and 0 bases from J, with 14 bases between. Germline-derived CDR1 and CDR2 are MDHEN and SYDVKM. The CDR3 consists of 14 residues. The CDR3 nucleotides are TGTGCCAGCCGGGAAAGGGAGAGCTCCTACGAGCAGTACTTC. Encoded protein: CASRERESSYEQYF. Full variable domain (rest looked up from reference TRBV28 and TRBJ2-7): DVKVTQSSRYLVKRTGEKVFLECVQDMDHENMFWYRQDPGLGLRLIYFSYDVKMKEKGDIPEGYSVSREKKERFSLILESASTNQTSMYLCASRERESSYEQYFGPGTRLTVT.

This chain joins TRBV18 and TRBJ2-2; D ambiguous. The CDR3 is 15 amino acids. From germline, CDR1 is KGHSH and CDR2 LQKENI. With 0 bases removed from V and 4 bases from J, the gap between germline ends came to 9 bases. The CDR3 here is CASSPPGNPTGELFF. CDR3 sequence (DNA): TGTGCCAGCTCACCACCGGGTAACCCCACCGGGGAGCTGTTTTTT.

The CDR3 is CASSARPGTGREKLFF. The CDR3 region has the DNA TGTGCCAGCAGTGCTCGCCCCGGGACAGGACGCGAAAAACTGTTTTTT. The V and J genes are TRBV2 and TRBJ1-4; 8 nucleotides match TRBD1. Germline V lookup: CDR1 SNHLY, CDR2 FYNNEI. The CDR3 contains 16 residues. J lost 8 bases, V lost 4 bases, and 12 bases had no gene match.

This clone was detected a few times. The CDR3 DNA follows: TGTGCCAGCAGTTATGTTGCGGGAGAGGAGCAGTTCTTC. Amino acid sequence: CASSYVAGEEQFF. The chain recombines TRBV6-5 with TRBJ2-1; TRBD2 aligns across 7 bases. Germline V gives CDR1 MNHEY, CDR2 SVGAGI. The CDR3 runs to 13 residues. V lost 3 bases and J lost 10; bases outside the gene matches: 6.

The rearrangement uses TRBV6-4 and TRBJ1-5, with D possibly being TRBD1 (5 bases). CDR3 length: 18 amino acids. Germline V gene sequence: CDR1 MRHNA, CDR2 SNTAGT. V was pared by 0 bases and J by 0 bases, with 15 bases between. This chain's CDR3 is CASSDSVWGDYSNQPQHF. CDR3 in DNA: TGTGCCAGCAGTGACTCAGTGTGGGGGGATTATAGCAATCAGCCCCAGCATTTT.

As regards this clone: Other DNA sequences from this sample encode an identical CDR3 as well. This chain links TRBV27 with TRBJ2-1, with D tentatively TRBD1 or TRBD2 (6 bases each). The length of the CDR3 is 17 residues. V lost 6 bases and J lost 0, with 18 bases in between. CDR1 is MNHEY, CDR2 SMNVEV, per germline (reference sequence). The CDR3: CASSPGGGPSSYNEQFF. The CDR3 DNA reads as TGTGCCAGCAGCCCCGGGGGCGGGCCGTCCTCCTACAATGAGCAGTTCTTC.

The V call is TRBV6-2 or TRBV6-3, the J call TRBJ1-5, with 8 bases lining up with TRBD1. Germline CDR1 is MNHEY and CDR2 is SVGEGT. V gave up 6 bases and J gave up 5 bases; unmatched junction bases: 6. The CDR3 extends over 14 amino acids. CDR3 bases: TGTGCCAGCAGCAGCAAACAGGGGGATCAGCCCCAGCATTTT. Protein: CASSSKQGDQPQHF.

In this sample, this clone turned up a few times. CDR3 bases: TGTGCCAGCAGTTCCACAGGGCGAACCGGGGAGCTGTTTTTT. The encoded protein is CASSSTGRTGELFF. The chain couples TRBV6-2 or TRBV6-3 to TRBJ2-2; D is possibly TRBD1 (6 bases). The CDR3 sequence is 14 residues long. Germline V gives CDR1 MNHEY, CDR2 SVGEGT. The V and J ends lost 4 bases and 5 bases respectively, with 11 bases between them.

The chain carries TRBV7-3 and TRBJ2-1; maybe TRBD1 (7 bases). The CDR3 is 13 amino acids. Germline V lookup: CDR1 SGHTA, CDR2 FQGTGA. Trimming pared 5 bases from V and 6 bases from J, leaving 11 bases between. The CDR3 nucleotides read TGTGCCAGCAGCCGGGGGACAGCCAATGAGCAGTTCTTC. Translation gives CASSRGTANEQFF.

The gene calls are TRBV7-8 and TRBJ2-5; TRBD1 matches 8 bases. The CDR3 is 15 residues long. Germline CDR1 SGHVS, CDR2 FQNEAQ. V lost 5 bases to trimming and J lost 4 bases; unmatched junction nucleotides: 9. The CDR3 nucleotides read TGTGCCAGCAGCCCCCCGACAGGGGCAGGAGAGACCCAGTACTTC. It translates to CASSPPTGAGETQYF.

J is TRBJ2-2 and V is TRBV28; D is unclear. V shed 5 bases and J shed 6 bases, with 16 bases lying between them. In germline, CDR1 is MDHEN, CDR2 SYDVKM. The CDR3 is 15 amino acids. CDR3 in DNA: TGTGCCAGCAGTCCACCCCCGCGTGTCCCCGGGGAGCTGTTTTTT. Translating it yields CASSPPPRVPGELFF.

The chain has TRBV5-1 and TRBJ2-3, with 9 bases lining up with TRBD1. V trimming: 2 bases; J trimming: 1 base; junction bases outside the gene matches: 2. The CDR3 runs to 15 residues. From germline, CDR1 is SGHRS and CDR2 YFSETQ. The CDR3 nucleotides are TGCGCCAGCAGCTTACAGGGGGCAGGCACAGATACGCAGTATTTT. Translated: CASSLQGAGTDTQYF.

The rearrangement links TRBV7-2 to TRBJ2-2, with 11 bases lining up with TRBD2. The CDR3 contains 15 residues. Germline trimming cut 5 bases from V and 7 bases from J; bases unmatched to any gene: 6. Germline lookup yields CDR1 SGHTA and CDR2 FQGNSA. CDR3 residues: CASSSGTSGSGELFF. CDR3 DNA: TGTGCCAGCAGCAGCGGCACTAGCGGGAGCGGGGAGCTGTTTTTT.

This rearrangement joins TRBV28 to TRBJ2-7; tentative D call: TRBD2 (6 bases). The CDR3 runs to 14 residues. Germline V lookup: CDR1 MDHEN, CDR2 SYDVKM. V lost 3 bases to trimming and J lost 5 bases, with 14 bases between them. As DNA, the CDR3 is TGTGCCAGCAGTTTCCCCGGGAGTGCCGACGAGCAGTACTTC. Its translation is CASSFPGSADEQYF.

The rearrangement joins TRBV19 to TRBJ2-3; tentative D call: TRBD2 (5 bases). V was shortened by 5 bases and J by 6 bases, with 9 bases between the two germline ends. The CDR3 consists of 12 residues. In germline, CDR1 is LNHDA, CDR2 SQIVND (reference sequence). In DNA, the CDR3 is TGTGCCAGTAGTTCGAGGGAGGATACGCAGTATTTT. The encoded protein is CASSSREDTQYF.

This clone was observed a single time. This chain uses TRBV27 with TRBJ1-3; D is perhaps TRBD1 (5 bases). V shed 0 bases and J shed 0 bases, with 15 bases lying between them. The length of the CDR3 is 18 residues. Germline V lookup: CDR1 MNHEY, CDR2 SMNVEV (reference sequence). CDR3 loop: CASSLSFPGRASGNTIYF. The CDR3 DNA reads TGTGCCAGCAGTTTATCGTTCCCCGGCAGGGCCTCTGGAAACACCATATATTTT.

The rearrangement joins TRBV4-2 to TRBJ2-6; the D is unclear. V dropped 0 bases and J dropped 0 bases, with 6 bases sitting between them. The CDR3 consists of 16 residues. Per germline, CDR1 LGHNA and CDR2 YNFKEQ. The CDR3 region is CASSQEMSSGANVLTF. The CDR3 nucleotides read TGTGCCAGCAGCCAAGAAATGAGCTCTGGGGCCAACGTCCTGACTTTC.

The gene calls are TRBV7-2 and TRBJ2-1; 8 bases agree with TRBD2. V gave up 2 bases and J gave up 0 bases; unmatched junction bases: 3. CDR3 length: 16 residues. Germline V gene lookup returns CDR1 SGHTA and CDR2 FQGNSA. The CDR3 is CASSLLAGLSYNEQFF. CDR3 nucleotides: TGTGCCAGCAGCTTACTAGCGGGCCTCTCCTACAATGAGCAGTTCTTC.

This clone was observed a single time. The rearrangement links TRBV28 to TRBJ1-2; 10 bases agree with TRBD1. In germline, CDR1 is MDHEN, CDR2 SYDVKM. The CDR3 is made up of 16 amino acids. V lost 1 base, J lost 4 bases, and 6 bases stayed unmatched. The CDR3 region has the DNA TGTGCCAGCAGTTTATTGACAGGGGGCGCGTCCTATGGCTACACCTTC. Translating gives CASSLLTGGASYGYTF.

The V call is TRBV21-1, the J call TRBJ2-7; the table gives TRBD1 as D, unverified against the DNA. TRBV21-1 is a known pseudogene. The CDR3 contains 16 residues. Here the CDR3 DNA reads TGTGCCAGCAGCAGGTTAACGACAGGGGGTAGGTACGAGCAGTACTTC. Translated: CASSRLTTGGRYEQYF.

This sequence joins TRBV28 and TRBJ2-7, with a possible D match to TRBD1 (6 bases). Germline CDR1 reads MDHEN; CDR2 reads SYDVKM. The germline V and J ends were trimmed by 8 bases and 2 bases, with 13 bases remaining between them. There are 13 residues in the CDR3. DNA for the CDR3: TGTGCCAGCTGGCCAGGGGATGCCTACGAGCAGTACTTC. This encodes CASWPGDAYEQYF.